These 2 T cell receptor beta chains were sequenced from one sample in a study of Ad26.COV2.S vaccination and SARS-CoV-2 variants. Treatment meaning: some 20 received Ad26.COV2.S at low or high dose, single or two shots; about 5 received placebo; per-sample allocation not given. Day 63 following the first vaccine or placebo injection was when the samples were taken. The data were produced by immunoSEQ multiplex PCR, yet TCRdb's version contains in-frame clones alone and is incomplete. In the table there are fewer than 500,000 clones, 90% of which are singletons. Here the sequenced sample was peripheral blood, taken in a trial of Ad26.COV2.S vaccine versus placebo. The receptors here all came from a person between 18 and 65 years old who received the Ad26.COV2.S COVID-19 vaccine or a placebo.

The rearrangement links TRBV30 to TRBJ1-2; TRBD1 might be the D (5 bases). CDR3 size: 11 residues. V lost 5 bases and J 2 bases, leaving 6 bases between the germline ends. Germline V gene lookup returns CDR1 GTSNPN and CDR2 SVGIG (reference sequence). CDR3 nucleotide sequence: TGTGCCTGGGCAGGGAACTATGGCTACACCTTC. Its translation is CAWAGNYGYTF.

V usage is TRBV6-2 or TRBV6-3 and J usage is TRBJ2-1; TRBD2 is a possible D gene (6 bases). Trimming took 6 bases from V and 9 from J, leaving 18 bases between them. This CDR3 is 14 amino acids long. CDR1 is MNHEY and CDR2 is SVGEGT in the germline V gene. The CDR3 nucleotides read TGTGCCAGCAGCTCGGGACTCTTGAGCGGTGAGCAGTTCTTC. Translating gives CASSSGLLSGEQFF.